These 9 T cell receptor beta chains share one sample of origin, sequenced in a study of Ad26.COV2.S vaccination and SARS-CoV-2 variants (dated by TCRdb to about 2021). Reading the label with the study, this specimen's treatment or condition is: some 20 received Ad26.COV2.S at low or high dose, single or two shots; roughly five received placebo; per-sample allocation not given. For vaccine and placebo recipients, the sequenced repertoires came from samples collected on day 63 after the first injection. The library was made by the immunoSEQ multiplex PCR assay. Held by TCRdb, this immuneACCESS table contains in-frame sequences only and omits some clones. Under half of the omission traces to an unresolved V gene where checked; the cause of the rest is unknown. The sample table contains 300,000 to 350,000 clones; only one count was recorded for about 90% of them. The ten largest clones take up about 5.4% of the sample.

The specimen comprised peripheral blood, sampled in a trial of Ad26.COV2.S vaccine versus placebo. The receptors shown here come from a person aged 18 to 59 who received the Ad26.COV2.S COVID-19 vaccine or a placebo.

The chain is built from TRBV6-1 and TRBJ2-2; D gene uncertain. V was trimmed by 2 bases and J by 6 bases, leaving 10 bases between them. Germline CDR1 is MNHNS and CDR2 is SASEGT. This CDR3 comprises 14 residues. For the CDR3, the DNA is TGTGCCAGCAGTGAAACTCTAGTTTCCGGGGAGCTGTTTTTT. It yields the protein CASSETLVSGELFF.

This rearrangement joins TRBV5-6 to TRBJ2-7; possibly TRBD1 for D (6 bases). The CDR3 is 13 amino acids. Deletions cut 0 bases from V and 4 bases from J, with 8 bases between. Per the germline V gene, CDR1 is SGHDT and CDR2 is YYEEEE. CDR3 in DNA: TGTGCCAGCAGCTTGGAAGGGGGATACGAGCAGTACTTC. As protein: CASSLEGGYEQYF. The full variable domain, completed using reference TRBV5-6 and TRBJ2-7, is DAGVTQSPTHLIKTRGQQVTLRCSPKSGHDTVSWYQQALGQGPQFIFQYYEEEERQRGNFPDRFSGHQFPNYSSELNVNALLLGDSALYLCASSLEGGYEQYFGPGTRLTVT.

V is TRBV5-8 and J is TRBJ2-7; 9 bases fit TRBD1. Trimming cost V 0 bases and J 0 bases; bases outside gene matches: 7. Per the germline V gene, CDR1 is SGHTS and CDR2 is YDEGEE. CDR3 size: 17 residues. This CDR3 reads CASSLGGTGRPSYEQYV. CDR3 DNA: TGTGCCAGCAGCTTGGGGGGGACAGGGCGGCCCTCCTACGAGCAGTACGTC.

The V gene is TRBV27, the J gene TRBJ2-7; D is possibly TRBD1 (6 bases). V was trimmed by 5 bases and J by 5 bases, leaving 13 bases between them. The CDR3 sequence is 13 residues long. Germline-derived CDR1 and CDR2 are MNHEY and SMNVEV (reference sequence). CDR3 in amino acids: CASSRNRAHEQYF. CDR3 nucleotide sequence: TGTGCCAGCAGTCGCAACAGGGCTCACGAGCAGTACTTC.

This clone was detected only a few times. The chain uses TRBV6-5 and TRBJ1-6; TRBD1 matches 8 bases. V dropped 8 bases and J dropped 7; count of bases not matched to a gene: 10. The CDR3 spans 15 residues. The germline CDR1 and CDR2 sequences are MNHEY and SVGAGI. Written as DNA, the CDR3 is TGTGCCAGCCGACAGGGGTGGAACCTAAATTCACCCCTCCACTTT. It translates to CASRQGWNLNSPLHF.

This clone was seen only once. The chain employs TRBV5-5 and TRBJ2-5; D is unclear. Germline CDR1 and CDR2: SGHKS and YYEKEE (reference sequence). V lost 1 base and J 5 bases, leaving 3 bases between the germline ends. CDR3 size: 11 residues. CDR3 bases: TGTGCCAGCAGCTTGATGGAGACCCAGTACTTC. It specifies CASSLMETQYF.

The chain carries TRBV6-2 or TRBV6-3 and TRBJ2-5; the match to TRBD2 covers 7 bases. Germline values: CDR1 MNHEY, CDR2 SVGEGT. CDR3 length: 13 residues. Unmatched junction bases numbered 8, after V lost 4 bases and J lost 9 bases. CDR3 sequence (DNA): TGTGCCAGCAGTTGGATCCGGGAGGTAGCCCAGTACTTC. It translates to CASSWIREVAQYF.

The chain carries TRBV2 and TRBJ1-1, with D maybe TRBD1 (6 bases). Per the germline V gene, CDR1 is SNHLY and CDR2 is FYNNEI. Trimming pared 10 bases from V and 2 bases from J, leaving 14 bases between. CDR3 length: 13 residues. This CDR3 is CATNRDLNTEAFF. CDR3 coding DNA: TGTGCCACCAACAGGGATCTTAACACTGAAGCTTTCTTT.

This chain joins TRBV6-5 and TRBJ2-4; the D gene is possibly TRBD1 (6 bases). In germline, CDR1 is MNHEY, CDR2 SVGAGI. The CDR3 is made up of 13 amino acids. The ends were cut back, 6 bases at V and 7 bases at J, with 13 bases in the middle. This CDR3 is CASSRTVWNIQYF. DNA for the CDR3: TGTGCCAGCAGCCGGACAGTCTGGAACATTCAGTACTTC.